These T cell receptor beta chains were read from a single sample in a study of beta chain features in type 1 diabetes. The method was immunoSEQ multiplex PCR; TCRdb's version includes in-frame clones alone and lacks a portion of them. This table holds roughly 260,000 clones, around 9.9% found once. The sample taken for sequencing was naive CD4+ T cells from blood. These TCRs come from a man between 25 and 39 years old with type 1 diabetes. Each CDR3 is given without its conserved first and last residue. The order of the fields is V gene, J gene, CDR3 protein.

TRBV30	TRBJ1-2	AWSVGGQSYGYT
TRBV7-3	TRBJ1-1	ASSQGQNTEAF
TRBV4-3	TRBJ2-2	ASSQENQRGFTGELF
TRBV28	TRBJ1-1	ASSGTDGNTEAF
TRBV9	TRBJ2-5	ASSVGSGSQETQY
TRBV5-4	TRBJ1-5	ASSPDRDNQPQH
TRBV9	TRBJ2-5	ASSTRTGPETQY
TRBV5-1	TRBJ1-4	ASSEGQDEKLF
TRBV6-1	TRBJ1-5	ASSEFGAVSNQPQH
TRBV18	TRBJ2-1	ASSPTDSYNEQF
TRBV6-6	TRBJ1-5	ASSAQGAGWQPQH
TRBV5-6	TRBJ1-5	ASSSRTESNQPQH
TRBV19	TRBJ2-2	ASNGITGELF
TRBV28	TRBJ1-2	ATVANYGYT
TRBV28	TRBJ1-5	ASSDDSNSNQPQH